The 31 T cell receptor beta chains below all came from one sample that was sequenced in a study of blood T cell repertoires in COVID-19. Sequencing was performed with immunoSEQ multiplex PCR; in TCRdb, only in-frame clones are kept and a portion is missing. The repertoire holds roughly 55,000 clones, with approximately 92% as singletons. The specimen was peripheral blood. The receptors here all came from a human donor with active COVID-19. The donor label of this sample is uncertain.

This chain uses TRBV7-9 with TRBJ2-1; TRBD2 agrees at 7 bases. From germline, CDR1 is SEHNR and CDR2 FQNEAQ (reference sequence). Trimming at V came to 4 bases and at J to 6 bases, leaving 12 bases not matched to a gene. The CDR3 contains 16 residues. The CDR3 here is CASSYQRDAPGNEQFF. Written as DNA, the CDR3 is TGTGCCAGCAGCTACCAGCGGGACGCTCCAGGCAATGAGCAGTTCTTC.

J is TRBJ2-3 and V is TRBV20-1; D is ambiguous. Trimming left V 3 bases short and J 3 bases short, with 4 bases between. The CDR3 consists of 11 residues. Germline V CDR1 and CDR2: DFQATT, SNEGSKA (reference sequence). Here the CDR3 reads CSASTTDTQYF. The CDR3 coding sequence is TGCAGTGCTAGTACTACAGATACGCAGTATTTT.

This clone was seen a single time. V and J are TRBV30 and TRBJ2-7; possible D gene TRBD2, 6 bases. V was trimmed by 3 bases and J by 2 bases, leaving 20 bases between them. The germline gives CDR1 GTSNPN, CDR2 SVGIG (reference sequence). The CDR3 is made up of 16 amino acids. CDR3 coding DNA: TGTGCCTGGAGGTTCCCGGGGGACCCTGGAGCCTACGAGCAGTACTTC. Amino acids: CAWRFPGDPGAYEQYF.

This clone showed up just a few times. This chain links TRBV9 with TRBJ1-1; 9 bases match TRBD1. J gave up 5 bases and V 4 bases, and 6 bases lay outside the gene matches. This CDR3 is 14 amino acids long. Germline-derived CDR1 and CDR2 are SGDLS and YYNGEE. CDR3 bases: TGTGCCAGCAGCCCCGGGACAGGGAAGACTGAAGCTTTCTTT. This codes for CASSPGTGKTEAFF.

V and J are TRBV5-1 and TRBJ2-1; D possibly corresponds to TRBD2 (5 bases). Germline CDR1 reads SGHRS; CDR2 reads YFSETQ. CDR3 length: 15 amino acids. With 0 bases removed from V and 4 bases from J, the gap between germline ends came to 11 bases. This CDR3 reads CASSLGTGIYNEQFF. DNA of the CDR3: TGCGCCAGCAGCTTGGGGACTGGTATATACAATGAGCAGTTCTTC.

The chain recombines TRBV7-8 with TRBJ2-7; TRBD1 agrees at 11 bases. Germline CDR1 is SGHVS and CDR2 is FQNEAQ. The CDR3 is 13 residues long. With V trimmed by 4 bases and J by 6 bases, 2 bases remained unmatched. The CDR3 is CASSSGQGGEQYF. As DNA, the CDR3 is TGTGCCAGCAGCTCGGGACAGGGGGGCGAGCAGTACTTC.

The chain employs TRBV11-2 and TRBJ2-5; the D gene is possibly TRBD1 (5 bases). V was pared by 0 bases and J by 5 bases, with 19 bases between. Germline CDR1 SGHAT, CDR2 FQNNGV. This CDR3 is 17 amino acids long. CDR3 DNA: TGTGCCAGCAGCTTAGATCTATCGCAGGGAAGGCGGGAGACCCAGTACTTC. Residues: CASSLDLSQGRRETQYF.

The rearrangement joins TRBV4-1 to TRBJ1-1; D may be TRBD1 (6 bases). V lost 4 bases and J 5 bases, leaving 14 bases between the germline ends. The CDR3 consists of 14 residues. Germline CDR1 and CDR2: MGHRA and YSYEKL. CDR3 sequence (DNA): TGCGCCAGCAGCCCTCCCGAGGGGGAAACTGAAGCTTTCTTT. Its translation: CASSPPEGETEAFF.

The chain has TRBV6-1 and TRBJ1-1; perhaps TRBD1 as D (5 bases). The CDR3 totals 15 residues. V was clipped by 2 bases and J by 6 bases, with 16 bases between them. The V gene's germline CDR1 is MNHNS and CDR2 SASEGT. The CDR3 is CASSEKGRRDAEAFF. The CDR3 DNA sequence: TGTGCCAGCAGTGAAAAAGGCAGGCGGGACGCTGAAGCTTTCTTT.

This chain connects TRBV4-2 to TRBJ2-6; 9 nucleotides align to TRBD2. Germline V gene data show CDR1 as LGHNA and CDR2 as YNFKEQ. The CDR3 extends over 19 amino acids. V was clipped by 5 bases and J by 2 bases; unmatched bases: 13. CDR3: CASSERVGGGATGANVLTF. In DNA, the CDR3 is TGTGCCAGCAGCGAAAGGGTAGGCGGGGGGGCCACTGGGGCCAACGTCCTGACTTTC.

This chain joins TRBV3-1 (or the pseudogene TRBV3-2) and TRBJ2-3; D might be TRBD2 (6 bases). There are 12 residues in the CDR3. Germline CDR1 is LGHDT and CDR2 is YNNKEL (reference sequence). Trimming left V 4 bases short and J 11 bases short, with 13 bases between. CDR3 DNA: TGTGCCAGCAGCCTTAGACTAGGGCGGCAGTATTTT. This translates into CASSLRLGRQYF.

V is TRBV21-1 and J is TRBJ1-1; TRBD1 was called by the table and not checked on the DNA. TRBV21-1 is tagged as a pseudogene. The CDR3 runs to 17 residues. DNA of the CDR3: TGTGCCAGCAGCAACCTGACCGACAGTCCAAGGAACACTGAAGCTTTCTTT. It is translated as CASSNLTDSPRNTEAFF.

This rearrangement joins TRBV29-1 to TRBJ2-1; 7 nucleotides match TRBD1. Germline CDR1 SQVTM, CDR2 ANQGSEA. After removal of 4 bases from V and 5 bases from J, the junction contained 8 bases not matched to a gene. This CDR3 spans 14 amino acids. The CDR3 here is CSVGGGRENNEQFF. In DNA, the CDR3 is TGCAGCGTTGGAGGGGGCAGGGAGAACAATGAGCAGTTCTTC.

CDR3 coding DNA: TGTGCCTGGAGCCTAAGGGGGAGGGCCTTCAATGAGCAGTTCTTC. This sequence encodes CAWSLRGRAFNEQFF. The gene calls are TRBV30 and TRBJ2-1; a possible D gene is TRBD2 (7 bases). Germline-derived CDR1 and CDR2 are GTSNPN and SVGIG (reference sequence). This CDR3 comprises 15 residues. Trimming pared 3 bases from V and 6 bases from J, leaving 18 bases between. The whole variable domain, filled in from reference TRBV30 and TRBJ2-1, reads SQTIHQWPATLVQPVGSPLSLECTVEGTSNPNLYWYRQAAGRGLQLLFYSVGIGQISSEVPQNLSASRPQDRQFILSSKKLLLSDSGFYLCAWSLRGRAFNEQFFGPGTRLTVL.

This clone was counted a single time. This rearrangement joins TRBV2 to TRBJ1-1; D is perhaps TRBD1 (5 bases). Between the trimmed V and J ends, which lost 5 bases and 5 bases, there was a span of 18 bases. There are 15 residues in the CDR3. The germline V gene encodes CDR1 SNHLY and CDR2 FYNNEI. As DNA, the CDR3 is TGTGCCAGCAGTCCTTCGGGAGGGGTTGGGACTGAAGCTTTCTTT. Amino acid sequence: CASSPSGGVGTEAFF.

The chain joins TRBV7-9 to TRBJ1-1; maybe TRBD1 (6 bases). Germline assignment: CDR1 SEHNR and CDR2 FQNEAQ (reference sequence). The CDR3 loop spans 12 amino acids. Trimming cost V 6 bases and J 5 bases, with 10 bases left between them. The CDR3 bases are TGTGCCAGCAGGGATACAGGGACTGAAGCTTTCTTT. Protein sequence: CASRDTGTEAFF.

The V and J genes are TRBV2 and TRBJ1-1; a weak D match, TRBD1 (5 bases). V was cut by 6 bases and J by 0 bases, with 11 bases left in between. This CDR3 is 14 amino acids long. Germline CDR1 reads SNHLY; CDR2 reads FYNNEI. The DNA of the CDR3 is TGTGCCAGCAGGGAGACAGATCTGAACACTGAAGCTTTCTTT. Translating gives CASRETDLNTEAFF.

The chain links TRBV27 to TRBJ2-3; D unresolved. The ends were cut back, 8 bases at V and 8 bases at J, with 11 bases in the middle. Germline V gene lookup returns CDR1 MNHEY and CDR2 SMNVEV (reference sequence). This CDR3 contains 11 residues. The CDR3 DNA follows: TGTGCCAGCTCCTTTTCGGGTACGCAGTATTTT. The encoded protein is CASSFSGTQYF.

The rearrangement joins TRBV19 to TRBJ1-2; weak D call: TRBD1 (5 bases). This CDR3 contains 13 residues. V was cut by 3 bases and J by 8 bases, with 13 bases left in between. Germline-derived CDR1 and CDR2 are LNHDA and SQIVND (reference sequence). CDR3 region: CASSIWGEKGYTF. The CDR3 DNA reads as TGTGCCAGTAGTATCTGGGGGGAGAAGGGCTACACCTTC.

The gene calls are TRBV7-3 and TRBJ2-7, with 10 bases that match TRBD1. Germline lookup yields CDR1 SGHTA and CDR2 FQGTGA. The CDR3 is 14 residues long. J was trimmed by 5 bases and V by 0 bases; bases with no gene match: 1. Here the CDR3 reads CASSLTGTGDEQYF. Here the CDR3 DNA reads TGTGCCAGCAGCTTAACCGGGACAGGGGACGAGCAGTACTTC.

V usage is TRBV6-5 and J usage is TRBJ2-4; D is unresolved. V was shortened by 7 bases and J by 0 bases, with 7 bases between the two germline ends. Germline V gene lookup returns CDR1 MNHEY and CDR2 SVGAGI. The CDR3 has 13 amino acids. CDR3 sequence: CASMQLAKNIQYF. The CDR3 region has the DNA TGTGCCAGCATGCAACTAGCCAAAAACATTCAGTACTTC.

As regards this clone: The junction does not match germline at one end; this may be a read error. The CDR3 DNA follows: TGTGCCAGCAGCTTAGATACGGCAGGGGGCTTGGTTAACGATGGCTACACCTTC. It is translated as CASSLDTAGGLVNDGYTF. The J gene is TRBJ1-2, the V gene TRBV11-2; 8 bases are a match to TRBD1. Germline V lookup: CDR1 SGHAT, CDR2 FQNNGV. This CDR3 comprises 18 residues.

The chain has TRBV10-3 and TRBJ1-2; unclear D gene. This CDR3 has 14 residues. V lost 0 bases to trimming and J lost 3 bases, with 8 bases between them. From germline, CDR1 is ENHRY and CDR2 SYGVKD. The CDR3 bases are TGTGCCATCAGTGAGTCGGAGGTGCACTATGGCTACACCTTC. It yields the protein CAISESEVHYGYTF.

This clone was counted only a few times. V is TRBV7-6 and J is TRBJ2-7; D perhaps matches TRBD2 (6 bases). The CDR3 has 15 amino acids. Germline assignment: CDR1 SGHVS and CDR2 FNYEAQ. V lost 5 bases and J lost 0, with 14 bases in between. The CDR3 bases are TGTGCCAGCAGCCAAGGAGGGGTACCCTCCTACGAGCAGTACTTC. Residues: CASSQGGVPSYEQYF.

This chain links TRBV3-1 (or the pseudogene TRBV3-2) with TRBJ2-1, with 7 positions matching TRBD2. The CDR3 length is 12 residues. Germline CDR1 LGHDT, CDR2 YNNKEL (reference sequence). The CDR3 DNA follows: TGTGCATCCAGCGGGGACCACAATGAGCAGTTCTTC. It is translated as CASSGDHNEQFF.

J is TRBJ2-3 and V is TRBV18; 7 bases line up with TRBD1. J lost 1 base, V lost 4 bases, and 5 bases had no gene match. CDR1 and CDR2 (germline): KGHSH, LQKENI. This CDR3 comprises 15 residues. The CDR3 spells CASSRQGMGTDTQYF. For the CDR3, the DNA is TGTGCCAGCTCACGACAGGGTATGGGCACAGATACGCAGTATTTT.

The chain joins TRBV4-1 to TRBJ2-7, with a weak D call TRBD1 (5 bases). This CDR3 region has 14 residues. Trimming pared 5 bases from V and 1 base from J, leaving 12 bases between. Per the germline V gene, CDR1 is MGHRA and CDR2 is YSYEKL. The CDR3 sequence: CASSVNQGSYEQYF. The CDR3 DNA sequence: TGCGCCAGCAGCGTTAACCAGGGATCCTACGAGCAGTACTTC.

This chain connects TRBV7-3 to TRBJ2-1; a possible D gene is TRBD2 (5 bases). The CDR3 is 16 amino acids. Germline CDR1 reads SGHTA; CDR2 reads FQGTGA. Deletions cut 1 base from V and 2 bases from J, with 12 bases between. DNA for the CDR3: TGTGCCAGCAGCTTAATGCCCGAGGGAACCTACAATGAGCAGTTCTTC. It encodes CASSLMPEGTYNEQFF.

This chain connects TRBV3-1 (or the pseudogene TRBV3-2) to TRBJ2-5; the match to TRBD2 covers 7 bases. In germline, CDR1 is LGHDT, CDR2 YNNKEL (reference sequence). J was trimmed by 2 bases and V by 0 bases; bases with no gene match: 6. This CDR3 region has 16 residues. The CDR3 DNA follows: TGTGCCAGCAGCCAAGAGGGCCTAGCGGAACAAGAGACCCAGTACTTC. Translation: CASSQEGLAEQETQYF.

The chain has TRBV15 and TRBJ2-7; D is perhaps TRBD2 (6 bases). V was trimmed by 5 bases and J by 0 bases, leaving 20 bases between them. CDR1 is LNHNV, CDR2 YYDKDF, per germline (reference sequence). The CDR3 is made up of 17 amino acids. The CDR3 spells CATSPKGGSASSYEQYF. The CDR3 DNA reads as TGTGCCACCAGCCCGAAAGGAGGGAGCGCTAGCTCCTACGAGCAGTACTTC.

The chain couples TRBV30 to TRBJ2-1, with 8 bases fitting TRBD2. With 6 bases clipped from V and 10 bases from J, the junction kept 17 bases outside the gene matches. The germline V gene has CDR1 GTSNPN and CDR2 SVGIG (reference sequence). CDR3 length equals 15 residues. The CDR3 here is CACNDGLAAVGEQFF. The DNA for the CDR3 is TGTGCCTGCAACGATGGACTAGCTGCCGTAGGGGAGCAGTTCTTC.